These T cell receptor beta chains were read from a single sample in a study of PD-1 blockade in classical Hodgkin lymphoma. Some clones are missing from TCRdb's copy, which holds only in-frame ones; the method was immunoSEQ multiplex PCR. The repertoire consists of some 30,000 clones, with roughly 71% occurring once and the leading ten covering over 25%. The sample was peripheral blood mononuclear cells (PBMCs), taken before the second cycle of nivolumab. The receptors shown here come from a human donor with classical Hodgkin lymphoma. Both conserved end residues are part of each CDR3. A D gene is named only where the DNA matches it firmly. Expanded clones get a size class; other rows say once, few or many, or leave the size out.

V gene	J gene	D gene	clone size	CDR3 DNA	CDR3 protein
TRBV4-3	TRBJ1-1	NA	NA	TGCGCCAGCACCAGGGACGGTGGCACTGAAGCTTTCTTT	CASTRDGGTEAFF
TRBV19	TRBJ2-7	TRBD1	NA	TGTGCCAGTAGTCCGGACCGGGACAGGGAGTGTGGGGAGCTCTACGAGCAGTACTTC	CASSPDRDRECGELYEQYF
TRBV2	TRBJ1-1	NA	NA	TGTGCCAGCAGTGAGAGGAACACTGAAGCTTTCTTT	CASSERNTEAFF
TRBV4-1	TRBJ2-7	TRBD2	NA	TGCGCCAGCAGCCTCCGGGTCCCTGGGGGACTAGCGGGAGCGAGCAACGAGCAGTACTTC	CASSLRVPGGLAGASNEQYF
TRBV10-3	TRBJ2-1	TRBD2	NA	TGTGCCATCGGTAGCGGGGGCAATGAGCAGTTCTTC	CAIGSGGNEQFF
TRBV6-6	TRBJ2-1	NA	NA	TGTGCCAGCAGCTCTTGGCGGAACAATGAGCAGTTCTTC	CASSSWRNNEQFF
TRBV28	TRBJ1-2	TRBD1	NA	TGTGCCAGCAAGCAGGGGGGGAACTATGGCTACACCTTC	CASKQGGNYGYTF
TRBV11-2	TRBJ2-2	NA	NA	TGTGCCAGCAGCCAAGTAGGCAGCCTGAACACCGGGGAGCTGTTTTTT	CASSQVGSLNTGELFF
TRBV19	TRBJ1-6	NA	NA	TGTGCCAGTCGCTACCTGGACATTAGATCACCCCTCCACTTT	CASRYLDIRSPLHF
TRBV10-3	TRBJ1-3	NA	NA	TGTGCCATCAGTGAGTTGGGATTCGCTACCATATATTTT	CAISELGFATIYF
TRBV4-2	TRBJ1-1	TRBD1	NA	TGTGCCAGCAGCCAAGATAGGGGACAGGGAGGAACTGAAGCTTTCTTT	CASSQDRGQGGTEAFF
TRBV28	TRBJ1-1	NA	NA	TGTGCCAGCAGTCCCCCCATGGTGAACACTGAAGCTTTCTTT	CASSPPMVNTEAFF
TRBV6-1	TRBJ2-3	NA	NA	TGTGCCAGCAGTGAGGTGCAGAGCAGCACAGATACGCAGTATTTT	CASSEVQSSTDTQYF
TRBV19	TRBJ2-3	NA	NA	TGTGCCAGTAGTATGATAACGGGCACAGATACGCAGTATTTT	CASSMITGTDTQYF
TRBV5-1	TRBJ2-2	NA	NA	TGCGCCAGCAGCTCGACTACCGCCGCCGGGGAGCTGTTTTTT	CASSSTTAAGELFF
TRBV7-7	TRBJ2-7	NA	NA	TGTGCTAGCAGCTTCCTGTCAGTTAACGAGCAGTACTTC	CASSFLSVNEQYF
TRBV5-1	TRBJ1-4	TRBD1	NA	TGCGCCAGCGGACAGGGGGCAACTAATGAAAAACTGTTTTTT	CASGQGATNEKLFF
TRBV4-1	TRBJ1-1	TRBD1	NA	TGCGCCAGCAGCAAACTGTCCCCGGGCAGGGGGCGCGGAAACACTGAAGCTTTCTTT	CASSKLSPGRGRGNTEAFF
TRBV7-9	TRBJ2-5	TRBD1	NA	TGTGCCAGCAGCCTAATGACAGGGGGGAAAGAGACCCAGTACTTC	CASSLMTGGKETQYF
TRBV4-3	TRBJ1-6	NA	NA	TGCGCCAGCAGCCAAGAGGAGGGGGTAGGTTCACCCCTCCACTTT	CASSQEEGVGSPLHF
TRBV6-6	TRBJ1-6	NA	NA	TGTGCCAGCAGGAAGGCGGGCTCCTATAATTCACCCCTCCACTTT	CASRKAGSYNSPLHF
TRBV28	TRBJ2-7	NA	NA	TGTGCCAGCAGCTCTCAATCTCTCGAGCAGTACTTC	CASSSQSLEQYF
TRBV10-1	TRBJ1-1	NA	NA	TGCGCCAGCAAAAACAGCATGAACACTGAAGCTTTCTTT	CASKNSMNTEAFF
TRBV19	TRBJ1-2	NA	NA	TGTGCCAGTAGTATGGGGCAGGGGTGGACCTATGGCTACACCTTC	CASSMGQGWTYGYTF
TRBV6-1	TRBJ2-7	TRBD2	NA	TGTGCCAGCAGTCGGGAGGCCTTTGACTACGAGCAGTACTTC	CASSREAFDYEQYF
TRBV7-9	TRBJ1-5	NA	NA	TGTGCCAGCAGCTTAGCGGGGGGCGACAGGCAGCATTTT	CASSLAGGDRQHF
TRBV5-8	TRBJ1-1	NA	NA	TGTGCCAGCAGATCACCAGACCGGGCGGACACTGAAGCTTTCTTT	CASRSPDRADTEAFF
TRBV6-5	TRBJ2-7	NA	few	TGTGCCAGCAGTTACGACGCCGGCGTCTCCTACGAGCAGTACTTC	CASSYDAGVSYEQYF
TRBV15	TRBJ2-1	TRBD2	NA	TGTGCCACCAGCAGAGAAACTAGCGGGAGGGCCTTCTACAATGAGCAGTTCTTC	CATSRETSGRAFYNEQFF
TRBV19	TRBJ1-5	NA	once	TGTGCCAGTAGTATAGCTGACGGGCCCCAGCATTTT	CASSIADGPQHF
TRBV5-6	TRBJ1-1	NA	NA	TGTGCCAGCAGCTTGGGGCCGACCGGGGCCAACACTGAAGCTTTCTTT	CASSLGPTGANTEAFF
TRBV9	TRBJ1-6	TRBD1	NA	TGTGCCAGCAGCGTATTGGACAGGGGGCAAGGTTCACCCCTCCACTTT	CASSVLDRGQGSPLHF
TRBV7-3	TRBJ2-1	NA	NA	TGTGCCAGCAGCTTATCCCCGGGAGTGGGGCCTATTGAGCAGTTCTTC	CASSLSPGVGPIEQFF
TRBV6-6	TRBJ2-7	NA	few	TGTGCCAGCTCCAGGGGGGGAGGAGGCGAGCAGTACTTC	CASSRGGGGEQYF
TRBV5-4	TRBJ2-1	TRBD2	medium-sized	TGTGCCAGCAGCTTGATAGCGGGTAACAATGAGCAGTTCTTC	CASSLIAGNNEQFF
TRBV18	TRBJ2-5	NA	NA	TGTGCCAGCTCACCTGGTGAGACCCAGTACTTC	CASSPGETQYF
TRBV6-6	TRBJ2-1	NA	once	TGTGCCAGCAGTCAGTTTGACCGTAATGAGCAGTTCTTC	CASSQFDRNEQFF
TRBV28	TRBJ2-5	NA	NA	TGTGCCAGCAGCAACGAATACCGGGTCCCCCAAGAGACCCAGTACTTC	CASSNEYRVPQETQYF
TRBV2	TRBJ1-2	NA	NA	TGTGCCAGCAGTGACCATCCACAGCCGCCTTTCTATGGCTACACCTTC	CASSDHPQPPFYGYTF
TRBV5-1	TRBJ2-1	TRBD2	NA	TGCGCCAGCAGCCCTAGCGGGAGCTCCTACAATGAGCAGTTCTTC	CASSPSGSSYNEQFF
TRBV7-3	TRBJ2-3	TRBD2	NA	TGTGCCAGCAGCCAAAGCCCAGCGGGAGCTATAGATACGCAGTATTTT	CASSQSPAGAIDTQYF
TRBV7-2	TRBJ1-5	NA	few	TGTGCCAGCAGCCAAAATAGCTATAGCAATCAGCCCCAGCATTTT	CASSQNSYSNQPQHF
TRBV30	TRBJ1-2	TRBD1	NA	TGTGCCTGGAGATGGACAGGGGCTAACTATGGCTACACCTTC	CAWRWTGANYGYTF
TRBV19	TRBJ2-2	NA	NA	TGTGCCAGTAGTGACCCAGCCTTATCCTCGAACACCGGGGAGCTGTTTTTT	CASSDPALSSNTGELFF
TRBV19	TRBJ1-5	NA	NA	TGTGCCAGTAGACCCACGCCGCAGGGAATAGTTCAGCCCCAGCATTTT	CASRPTPQGIVQPQHF
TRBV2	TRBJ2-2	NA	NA	TGTGCCAGCAGGTACAGGGGAGGAACCGGGGAGCTGTTTTTT	CASRYRGGTGELFF
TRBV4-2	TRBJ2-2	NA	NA	TGTGCCAGCAGCCAAGTCGAGTACACCGGGGAGCTGTTTTTT	CASSQVEYTGELFF
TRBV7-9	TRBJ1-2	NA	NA	TGTGCCAGCAGCATCGACAGATACTATGGCTACACCTTC	CASSIDRYYGYTF
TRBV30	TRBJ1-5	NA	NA	TGTGCCTGGAGTGTCTTCTCCATCAATCAGCCCCAGCATTTT	CAWSVFSINQPQHF
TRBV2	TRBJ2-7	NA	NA	TGTGCCAGCAGTGGGGATCGGTCCTACGAGCAGTACTTC	CASSGDRSYEQYF
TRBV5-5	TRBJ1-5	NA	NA	TGTGCCAGCAGCTTGGACAGTTATAGCAATCAGCCCCAGCATTTT	CASSLDSYSNQPQHF
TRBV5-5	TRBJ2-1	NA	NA	TGTGCCAGCATCCGACTAGTGATAGACAATGAGCAGTTCTTC	CASIRLVIDNEQFF
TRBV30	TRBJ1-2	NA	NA	TGTGCCTGGAGTGTGGGGGGACCGCACCTAATCTTC	CAWSVGGPHLIF
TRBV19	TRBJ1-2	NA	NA	TGTGCCAGTAGTATTGAAACAGGGCCCTATGGCTACACCTTC	CASSIETGPYGYTF
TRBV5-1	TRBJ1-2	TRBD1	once	TGCGCCAGCAGCATCGGGACAGGAACTAACTATGGCTACACCTTC	CASSIGTGTNYGYTF
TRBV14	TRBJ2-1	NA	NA	TGTGCCAGCAGCCAATCCTGGGTAGGAAGGATGAATGAGCAGTTCTTC	CASSQSWVGRMNEQFF
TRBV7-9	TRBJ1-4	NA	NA	TGTGCCAGCAGCCACCTGGGAGGTGGAACTAATGAAAAACTGTTTTTT	CASSHLGGGTNEKLFF
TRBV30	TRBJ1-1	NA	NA	TGTGCCTGGAGTCCGGCATACAACACTGAAGCTTTCTTT	CAWSPAYNTEAFF
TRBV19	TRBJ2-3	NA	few	TGTGCCAGTAGTTTTCTCCGAACAGATACGCAGTATTTT	CASSFLRTDTQYF